One sample yielded the 14 T cell receptor beta chains listed below, sequenced in a study of post-analysis software for immune sequencing data. The study, taken as a whole, reports: The five TRBV segments detected at higher frequency in patients than in controls included TRBV5-6, TRBV5-1 and TRBV20-1.

Their antigens remain unidentified. Each TCR beta cDNA library carried unique molecular identifiers. Using its own MiXCR run on the PCR reads, TCRdb lists one record per CDR3 protein. The sample has about 400,000 distinct CDR3 sequences, around a third seen once. Sequenced material: blood. Receptor source: a girl between 5 and 17 years old with multiple sclerosis.

The rearrangement joins TRBV12-3 or TRBV12-4 to TRBJ2-2; 7 bases line up with TRBD1. V lost 5 bases and J lost 7; bases outside the gene matches: 13. The CDR3 length is 16 residues. The CDR3 region is CASSPPTTGWIGELFF. Written as DNA, the CDR3 is TGTGCCAGCAGTCCCCCTACGACAGGGTGGATCGGGGAGCTGTTTTTT.

This clonotype occurred a few times. CDR3 sequence (DNA): TGCGCCAGCAGCTTGGAGGTGGGGACAGGGTACGAGCAGTACTTC. Translation: CASSLEVGTGYEQYF. The rearrangement links TRBV5-1 to TRBJ2-7; 9 bases agree with TRBD1. This CDR3 comprises 15 residues. The junction had 5 bases not matched to a gene; V was cut back by 0 bases and J by 4 bases. Germline assignment: CDR1 SGHRS and CDR2 YFSETQ.

This clonotype showed up many times. The chain recombines TRBV5-1 with TRBJ2-1; possibly TRBD2 for D (5 bases). This CDR3 has 16 residues. V gave up 0 bases and J gave up 0 bases, with 10 bases separating them. The germline V gene has CDR1 SGHRS and CDR2 YFSETQ. The CDR3: CASSLDPGSSYNEQFF. The CDR3 DNA reads as TGCGCCAGCAGCTTGGATCCGGGAAGCTCCTACAATGAGCAGTTCTTC.

The sample holds a few counts of this clonotype. J is TRBJ1-5 and V is TRBV2; D remains ambiguous. CDR1 and CDR2 from the germline V gene are SNHLY and FYNNEI. The CDR3 totals 15 residues. V gave up 1 base and J gave up 0 bases, with 7 bases separating them. CDR3 protein: CASSEGQTSNQPQHF. CDR3 coding DNA: TGTGCCAGCAGTGAAGGGCAGACTAGCAATCAGCCCCAGCATTTT.

This chain connects TRBV12-3 or TRBV12-4 to TRBJ1-2, with a tentative D call TRBD1 (6 bases). The CDR3 has 13 residues. The ends were cut back, 6 bases at V and 8 bases at J, with 16 bases in the middle. Written as DNA, the CDR3 is TGTGCCAGCAGGTCTACAGGGTTTAGCGGCTACACCTTC. Translating gives CASRSTGFSGYTF.

This clonotype was recorded only once. This sequence joins TRBV10-2 and TRBJ2-1, with D tentatively TRBD2 (5 bases). The J call may be mistaken, given a closer DNA end match to TRBJ2-7. The germline V gene has CDR1 WSHSY and CDR2 SAAADI. CDR3 size: 13 residues. The CDR3 bases are TGCGCCAGCAGAGGGCTAGACTACAATGAGCAGTACTTC. Its protein product is CASRGLDYNEQYF.

This clonotype was detected only once. The chain couples TRBV20-1 to TRBJ2-2; D is uncertain. The V gene's germline CDR1 is DFQATT and CDR2 SNEGSKA (reference sequence). Trimming took 1 base from V and 6 from J, leaving 9 bases between them. The CDR3 runs to 13 residues. The CDR3 sequence: CSARGITAGELFF. In DNA form, the CDR3 reads TGCAGTGCTAGAGGTATCACAGCCGGGGAGCTGTTTTTT.

V is TRBV11-2 and J is TRBJ2-7; 12 nucleotides match TRBD2. The CDR3 loop spans 16 amino acids. The ends lost 5 bases at V and 2 bases at J; junction bases unmatched: 7. Germline lookup yields CDR1 SGHAT and CDR2 FQNNGV. The CDR3 loop reads CASSPELAGGAYEQYF. The CDR3 DNA follows: TGTGCCAGCAGCCCAGAACTAGCGGGGGGTGCCTACGAGCAGTACTTC.

V usage is TRBV6-5 and J usage is TRBJ1-1; the D is unclear. V lost 4 bases to trimming and J lost 1 base, with 13 bases between them. CDR1 and CDR2 from the germline V gene are MNHEY and SVGAGI. The CDR3 extends over 15 amino acids. In DNA, the CDR3 is TGTGCCAGCAGTTCCGGACGGCTTCCGAACACTGAAGCTTTCTTT. It encodes CASSSGRLPNTEAFF.

This clonotype was seen more than once but under ten times. The J gene is TRBJ2-7, the V gene TRBV20-1; no definite D call. The CDR3 has 13 amino acids. Germline values: CDR1 DFQATT, CDR2 SNEGSKA (reference sequence). V lost 2 bases to trimming and J lost 0 bases, with 8 bases between them. CDR3 nucleotide sequence: TGCAGTGCTAGAAGGGCTACCTCCTACGAGCAGTACTTC. It translates to CSARRATSYEQYF.

This clonotype was recorded a few times. The chain links TRBV2 to TRBJ2-6, with D possibly being TRBD2 (5 bases). Trimming shortened V by 6 bases and J by 0 bases, and 15 bases separated the two germline ends. The germline V gene encodes CDR1 SNHLY and CDR2 FYNNEI. The CDR3 covers 17 residues. The CDR3 DNA reads as TGTGCCAGCAGCGCTGACACCCGGGGCTCTGGGGCCAACGTCCTGACTTTC. It codes for CASSADTRGSGANVLTF.

V gene TRBV27 combines with J gene TRBJ2-1, with 11 bases matching TRBD2. The CDR3 is 16 amino acids. CDR1 and CDR2 (germline): MNHEY, SMNVEV (reference sequence). Unmatched junction bases numbered 14, after V lost 6 bases and J lost 10 bases. CDR3 sequence: CASRLSGGAANREQFF. The CDR3 DNA reads TGTGCCAGCAGGCTTAGCGGGGGGGCCGCTAATAGGGAGCAGTTCTTC.

This clonotype has ten or more counts. The rearrangement joins TRBV4-1 to TRBJ1-1; 7 bases align to TRBD1. CDR1 and CDR2 (germline): MGHRA, YSYEKL. The CDR3 is made up of 14 amino acids. J gave up 1 base and V 4 bases, and 3 bases lay outside the gene matches. For the CDR3, the DNA is TGCGCCAGCAGCCCGGGACAGCCGAACACTGAAGCTTTCTTT. Protein sequence: CASSPGQPNTEAFF.

This clonotype was found a few times. The CDR3, as DNA: TGTGCCAGCAGTCCTTCGACTAGTAACAATGAGCAGTTCTTC. Encoded protein: CASSPSTSNNEQFF. The chain couples TRBV12-3 or TRBV12-4 to TRBJ2-1, with TRBD2 as a possible D gene (6 bases). The CDR3 length is 14 residues. Trimming removed 5 bases at V and 5 bases at J, with 13 bases between.